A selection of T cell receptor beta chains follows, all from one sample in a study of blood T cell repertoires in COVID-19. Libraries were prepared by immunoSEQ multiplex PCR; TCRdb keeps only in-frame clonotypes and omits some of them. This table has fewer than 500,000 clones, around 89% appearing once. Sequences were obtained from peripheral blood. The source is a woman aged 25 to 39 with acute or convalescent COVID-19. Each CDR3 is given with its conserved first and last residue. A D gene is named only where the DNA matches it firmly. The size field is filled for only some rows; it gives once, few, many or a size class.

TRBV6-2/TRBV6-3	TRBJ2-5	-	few	TGTGCCAGCAGTTATGAAGGGGCTGCAGCGACCCAGTACTTC	CASSYEGAAATQYF
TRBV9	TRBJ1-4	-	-	TGTGCCAGCAGCGTAGAGGCCAGAGGCCTGACTGGCGAAAAACTGTTTTTT	CASSVEARGLTGEKLFF
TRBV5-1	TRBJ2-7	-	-	TGCGCCAGCAGCTTGGGGGGCAGCTACGACGAGCAGTACTTC	CASSLGGSYDEQYF
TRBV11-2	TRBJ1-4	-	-	TGTGCCAGCAGCTTAGAGCCGGGAGGGAATGAAAAACTGTTTTTT	CASSLEPGGNEKLFF
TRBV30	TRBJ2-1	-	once	TGTGCCTGGGACCCAGGGGCCTCCTACAATGAGCAGTTCTTC	CAWDPGASYNEQFF
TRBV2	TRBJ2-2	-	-	TGTGCCAGCAGTGGGCCGGGGGCCGGGGAGCTGTTTTTT	CASSGPGAGELFF
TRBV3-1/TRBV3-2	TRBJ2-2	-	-	TGTGCCAGCCGGCGGGGGCCCACCGGGGAGCTGTTTTTT	CASRRGPTGELFF
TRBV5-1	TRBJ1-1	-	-	TGCGCCAGCAGCTCGCCGCGAGAAGGGGCAATGAACACTGAAGCTTTCTTT	CASSSPREGAMNTEAFF
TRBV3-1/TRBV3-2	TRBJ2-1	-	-	TGTGCCAGCAGCCGAGGGACTCTTGGAAGCTCCTACAATGAGCAGTTCTTC	CASSRGTLGSSYNEQFF
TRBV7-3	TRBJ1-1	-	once	TGTGCCAGCAGCTTATCGCCAGGGGCGTACACTGAAGCTTTCTTT	CASSLSPGAYTEAFF
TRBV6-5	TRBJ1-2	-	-	TGTGCCAGCAAGGGAGAGAGTCCAGCTAACTATGGCTACACCTTC	CASKGESPANYGYTF
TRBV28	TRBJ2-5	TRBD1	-	TGTGCCAGCAGAAAAGACAGGGCGTGGGAGACCCAGTACTTC	CASRKDRAWETQYF
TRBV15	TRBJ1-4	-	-	TGTGCCACCAGAGGGCGGGGGTCTGAAAAACTGTTTTTT	CATRGRGSEKLFF
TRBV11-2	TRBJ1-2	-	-	TGTGCCAGCAGCTTAGATCTCCAGATTAATGGCTACACCTTC	CASSLDLQINGYTF
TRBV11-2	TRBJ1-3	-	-	TGTGCCAGCAGCTCCAGGTCCGCCGGAAACACCATATATTTT	CASSSRSAGNTIYF
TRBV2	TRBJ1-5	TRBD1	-	TGTGCCAGCAGCCCGGGACAGGGAAGCAATCAGCCCCAGCATTTT	CASSPGQGSNQPQHF
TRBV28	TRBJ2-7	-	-	TGTGCCAGCAGTTTATGGCGGGGGCTAAGATACGAGCAGTACTTC	CASSLWRGLRYEQYF
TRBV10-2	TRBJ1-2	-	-	TGCGCCAGCACACAACAGGGCCCCTTTGAGGACTACACCTTC	CASTQQGPFEDYTF
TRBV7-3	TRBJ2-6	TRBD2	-	TGTGCCAGCAGCTTAATGGGCCCAGGACTAGCACCCGGGGCCAACGTCCTGACTTTC	CASSLMGPGLAPGANVLTF
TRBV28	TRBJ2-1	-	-	TGTGCCAGCAGGCTAAATTCCAATGAGCAGTTCTTC	CASRLNSNEQFF
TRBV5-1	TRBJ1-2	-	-	TGCGCCAGCAGCCCCCATGGACAGCCACAGTATGGCTACACCTTC	CASSPHGQPQYGYTF
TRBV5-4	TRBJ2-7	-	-	TGTGCCAGCAGTTTAGCGGTAAACTACGAGCAGTACTTC	CASSLAVNYEQYF
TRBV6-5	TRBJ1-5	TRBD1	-	TGTGCCAGCAGACTTGACAGGGCGGGCAATCAGCCCCAGCATTTT	CASRLDRAGNQPQHF
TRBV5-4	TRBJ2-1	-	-	TGTGCCAGCAGCTCCCCAGGGGCCGACTACAATGAGCAGTTCTTC	CASSSPGADYNEQFF
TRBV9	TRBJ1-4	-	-	TGTGCCAGCAGCCCCTCCGGTGGCAGGCCTAATGAAAAACTGTTTTTT	CASSPSGGRPNEKLFF
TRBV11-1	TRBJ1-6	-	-	TGTGCCAGCAGCTTGCAGGGAAATTCACCCCTCCACTTT	CASSLQGNSPLHF
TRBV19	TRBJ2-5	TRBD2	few	TGTGCCAGTAATCAAGCCGATCCGGGACTAGCGGGGGGAGAGACCCAGTACTTC	CASNQADPGLAGGETQYF
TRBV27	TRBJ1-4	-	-	TGTGCCAGCAGTCAAAACAGAGCAACTAATGAAAAACTGTTTTTT	CASSQNRATNEKLFF
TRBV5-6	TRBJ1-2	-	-	TGTGCCAGCAGCTTGGAAGGCAGGGGCTATGGCTACACCTTC	CASSLEGRGYGYTF
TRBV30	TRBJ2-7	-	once	TGTGCCTGGGCGGAGCCCGGATACGAGCAGTACTTC	CAWAEPGYEQYF
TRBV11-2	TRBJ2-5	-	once	TGTGCCAGCAGCTTCGGGGAGACCCAGTACTTC	CASSFGETQYF
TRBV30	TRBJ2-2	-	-	TGTGCCTGGAGTGTACAGGCAGGTAGAGCCGGGGAGCTGTTTTTT	CAWSVQAGRAGELFF
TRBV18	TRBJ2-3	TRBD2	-	TGTGCCAGCTCACCATCGGGACTAGCCCTCGATACGCAGTATTTT	CASSPSGLALDTQYF
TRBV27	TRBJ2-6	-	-	TGTGCCAGCAGTCCCCCGGGGGCCAACGTCCTGACTTTC	CASSPPGANVLTF
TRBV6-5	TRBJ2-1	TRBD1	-	TGTGCTAGCCTTCGGGACAGATACAATGAGCAGTTCTTC	CASLRDRYNEQFF
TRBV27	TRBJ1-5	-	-	TGTGCCAGCAGTTTCCGGGAGGGTCAGCCCCAGCATTTT	CASSFREGQPQHF
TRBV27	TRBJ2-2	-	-	TGTGCTAGCAGTCTGACTGAATTGGGCGGGGAGCTGTTTTTT	CASSLTELGGELFF